The rows below give T cell receptor beta chains drawn from one sample of a study of blood T cell repertoires in COVID-19. Method: immunoSEQ multiplex PCR; TCRdb's copy keeps in-frame clones and lacks some. The repertoire holds roughly 75,000 clones, with 85% to 90% as singletons. Sequencing was carried out using peripheral blood. The receptors were gathered from a man aged 80 or over in a cohort sampled during active COVID-19. CDR3s include the opening cysteine and the closing phenylalanine or tryptophan. D genes are given only for firm matches.

>TRBD1|TRBV10-1|TRBJ1-1
CASTRTGSTEAFF
>TRBD1|TRBV6-5|TRBJ2-1
CASSYRTGGYEQFF
>TRBD2|TRBV29-1|TRBJ2-1
CSVGRGGYNEQFF
>TRBD1|TRBV7-2|TRBJ2-7
CASSLKTGSYEQYF
>NA|TRBV19|TRBJ2-7
CASSISSVAVYEQYF
>NA|TRBV19|TRBJ2-1
CASRRDNEQFF
>TRBD1|TRBV4-2|TRBJ1-4
CASSPGQNEKLFF
>NA|TRBV7-8|TRBJ1-1
CASSRQLNTEAFF
>TRBD1|TRBV5-4|TRBJ1-4
CASSLQGVRVEKLFF
>TRBD1|TRBV5-1|TRBJ1-2
CASSPGGGYTF
>TRBD1|TRBV7-3|TRBJ1-1
CASSLEGARTEAFF
>TRBD1|TRBV10-1|TRBJ1-1
CAVPRDRGTNTEAFF
>NA|TRBV5-1|TRBJ1-4
CASSQGGTNEKLFF
>TRBD2|TRBV5-1|TRBJ2-2
CASSLGGYPGELFF
>TRBD1|TRBV27|TRBJ1-2
CASSPDRAPNGYTF
>NA|TRBV11-2|TRBJ2-7
CASSLVPGAAYEQYF
>TRBD2|TRBV4-2|TRBJ2-7
CASAVAGSGFEQYF
>TRBD1|TRBV7-9|TRBJ2-5
CASSPGTGGAEETQYF
>TRBD1|TRBV25-1|TRBJ1-2
CASSERQGASRGGYTF
>TRBD1|TRBV6-2/TRBV6-3|TRBJ2-7
CASRYGTGSSYEQYF
>NA|TRBV12-1|TRBJ1-4
CASSYQLTARNEKLFF
>TRBD1|TRBV9|TRBJ1-2
CASSQTGGGYGYTF